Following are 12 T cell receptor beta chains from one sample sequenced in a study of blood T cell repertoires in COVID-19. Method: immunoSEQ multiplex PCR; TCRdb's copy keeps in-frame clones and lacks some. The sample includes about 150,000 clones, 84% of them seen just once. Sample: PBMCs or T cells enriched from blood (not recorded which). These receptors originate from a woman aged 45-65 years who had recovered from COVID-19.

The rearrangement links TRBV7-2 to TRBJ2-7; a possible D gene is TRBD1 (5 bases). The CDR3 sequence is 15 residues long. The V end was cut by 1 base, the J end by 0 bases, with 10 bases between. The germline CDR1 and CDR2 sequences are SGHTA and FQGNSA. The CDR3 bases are TGTGCCAGCAGCTTAGGAGCTGGGGCCTCCTACGAGCAGTACTTC. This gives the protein CASSLGAGASYEQYF.

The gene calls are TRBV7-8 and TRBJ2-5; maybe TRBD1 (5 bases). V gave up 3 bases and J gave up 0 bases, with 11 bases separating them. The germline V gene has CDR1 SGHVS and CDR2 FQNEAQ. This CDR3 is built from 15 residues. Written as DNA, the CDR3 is TGTGCCAGCAGCTTTGACCTGGACAACCAAGAGACCCAGTACTTC. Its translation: CASSFDLDNQETQYF. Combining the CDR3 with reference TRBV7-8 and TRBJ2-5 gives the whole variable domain GAGVSQSPRYKVAKRGQDVALRCDPISGHVSLFWYQQALGQGPEFLTYFQNEAQLDKSGLPSDRFFAERPEGSVSTLKIQRTQQEDSAVYLCASSFDLDNQETQYFGPGTRLLVL.

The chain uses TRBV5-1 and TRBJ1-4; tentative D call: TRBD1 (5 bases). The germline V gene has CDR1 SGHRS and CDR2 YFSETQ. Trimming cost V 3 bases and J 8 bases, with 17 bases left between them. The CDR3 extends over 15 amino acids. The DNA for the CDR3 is TGCGCCAGCAGCTCAGGGTCCTCACAGCGAGAAAAACTGTTTTTT. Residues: CASSSGSSQREKLFF.

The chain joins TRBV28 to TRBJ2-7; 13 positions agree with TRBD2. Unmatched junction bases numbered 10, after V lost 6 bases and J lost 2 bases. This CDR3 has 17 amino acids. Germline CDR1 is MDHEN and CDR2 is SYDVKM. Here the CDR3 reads CASRIPGTSGTTYEQYF. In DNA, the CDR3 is TGTGCCAGCAGAATCCCCGGGACTAGCGGGACTACCTACGAGCAGTACTTC. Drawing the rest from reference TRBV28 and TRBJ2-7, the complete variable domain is DVKVTQSSRYLVKRTGEKVFLECVQDMDHENMFWYRQDPGLGLRLIYFSYDVKMKEKGDIPEGYSVSREKKERFSLILESASTNQTSMYLCASRIPGTSGTTYEQYFGPGTRLTVT.

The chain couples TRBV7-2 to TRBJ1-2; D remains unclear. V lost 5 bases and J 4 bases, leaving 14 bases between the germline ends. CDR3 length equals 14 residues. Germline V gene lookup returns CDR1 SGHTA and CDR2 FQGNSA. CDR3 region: CASSPSQSAYGYTF. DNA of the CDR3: TGTGCCAGCAGCCCCTCGCAAAGCGCCTATGGCTACACCTTC.

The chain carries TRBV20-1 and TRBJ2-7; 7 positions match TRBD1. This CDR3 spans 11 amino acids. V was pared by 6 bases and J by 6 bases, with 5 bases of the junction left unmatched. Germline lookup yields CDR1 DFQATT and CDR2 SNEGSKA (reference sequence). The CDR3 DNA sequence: TGCAGTGCGAGGACAGGTGCCGAGCAGTACTTC. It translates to CSARTGAEQYF.

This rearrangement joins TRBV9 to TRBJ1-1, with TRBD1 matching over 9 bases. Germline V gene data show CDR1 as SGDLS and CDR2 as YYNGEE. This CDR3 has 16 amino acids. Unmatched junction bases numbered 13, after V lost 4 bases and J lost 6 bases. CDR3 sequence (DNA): TGTGCCAGCAGCCCAGGTCCCGGGACAGGGATCCCTGAAGCTTTCTTT. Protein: CASSPGPGTGIPEAFF.

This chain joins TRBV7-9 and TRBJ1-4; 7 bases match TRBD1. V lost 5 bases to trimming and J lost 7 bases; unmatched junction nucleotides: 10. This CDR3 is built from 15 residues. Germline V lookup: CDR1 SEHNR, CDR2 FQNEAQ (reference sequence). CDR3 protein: CASSTQTGFGEKLFF. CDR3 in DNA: TGTGCCAGCAGCACCCAGACAGGGTTTGGTGAAAAACTGTTTTTT.

CDR3 amino acids: CASSRAPTYNEQFF. The CDR3 DNA reads as TGTGCCAGTAGTAGGGCGCCGACCTACAATGAGCAGTTCTTC. The chain couples TRBV19 to TRBJ2-1; D is uncertain. The V end lost 4 bases, the J end lost 2 bases, and 9 bases lay between the germline ends. From germline, CDR1 is LNHDA and CDR2 SQIVND (reference sequence). This CDR3 spans 14 amino acids. Looking up the rest from reference TRBV19 and TRBJ2-1 gives the full variable domain: DGGITQSPKYLFRKEGQNVTLSCEQNLNHDAMYWYRQDPGQGLRLIYYSQIVNDFQKGDIAEGYSVSREKKESFPLTVTSAQKNPTAFYLCASSRAPTYNEQFFGPGTRLTVL.

The CDR3 DNA reads TGCGCCAGCAGCCAAGAACCGGGCCAAGAGACCCAGTACTTC. Amino acids: CASSQEPGQETQYF. The rearrangement uses TRBV4-3 and TRBJ2-5; D gene ambiguous. Germline V CDR1 and CDR2: LGHNA, YSLEER. The CDR3 sequence is 14 residues long. Trimming shortened V by 0 bases and J by 1 base, and 6 bases separated the two germline ends.

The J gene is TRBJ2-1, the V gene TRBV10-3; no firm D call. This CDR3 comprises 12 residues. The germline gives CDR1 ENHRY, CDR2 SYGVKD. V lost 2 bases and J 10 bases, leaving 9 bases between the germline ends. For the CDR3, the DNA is TGTGCCATCAGTGAGGCCAGTTTAGAGCAGTTCTTC. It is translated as CAISEASLEQFF.

CDR3 loop: CAIGTGGDQPQHF. CDR3 bases: TGTGCCATCGGGACAGGAGGGGATCAGCCCCAGCATTTT. This chain links TRBV2 with TRBJ1-5, with 8 bases matching TRBD1. The CDR3 is 13 amino acids. Trimming took 10 bases from V and 5 from J; bases not matched to a gene: 7. Germline CDR1 and CDR2: SNHLY and FYNNEI. The whole variable domain, filled in from reference TRBV2 and TRBJ1-5, reads EPEVTQTPSHQVTQMGQEVILRCVPISNHLYFYWYRQILGQKVEFLVSFYNNEISEKSEIFDDQFSVERPDGSNFTLKIRSTKLEDSAMYFCAIGTGGDQPQHFGDGTRLSIL.